This TCR beta chain is drawn from a study of spatial heterogeneity in lung cancer. About the research overall: TCR and UMI combinations that were unique each appeared, on average, more than ten times in raw reads.

About this clonotype: This beta chain is a stray sequence in a library constructed for alpha chains; its clone size is not meaningful.

Each TCR cDNA molecule carried a unique molecular identifier. Each CDR3 protein gets one entry after TCRdb re-called the 5' RACE reads with MiXCR. Altogether a few thousand distinct CDR3 sequences are present, approximately 16% being singletons, with the ten largest covering approximately 20%. From germline, CDR1 is LGHNA and CDR2 YSLEER. Unmatched junction bases numbered 1, after V lost 1 base and J lost 2 bases. CDR3 length equals 15 residues. This sample's time point: sample taken at primary tumor resection. Whole RNA from tumor, nontumor lung or frozen PBMC was sequenced unsorted. The cohort: approximately 66 early-stage, untreated non-small cell lung cancer patients.

Sequencing used normal lung tissue next to the tumor, obtained at surgery. The rearrangement uses TRBV4-3 and TRBJ2-1, with 8 bases matching TRBD1. The sequence derives from a male donor with early-stage non-small cell lung cancer. CDR3 in amino acids: CASSQGDRTYNEQFF. CDR3 nucleotides: TGCGCCAGCAGCCAAGGGGACAGGACCTACAATGAGCAGTTCTTC.